This is a list of T cell receptor delta chains from one sample in a study of gammadelta T cells in human blood. With CATT, TCRdb re-called clones from the RT-PCR reads. The data hold some 1,000 delta-chain clones, with roughly 8% observed a single time. Material: non-Vgamma9Vdelta2 gamma-delta T cells from adult blood. Source of these receptors: a human donor. Both conserved end residues are part of each CDR3. The D gene is left open where the match is weak. Clone size is stated in some rows and not others, as once, few, many or a class when expanded.

d_call	v_call	j_call	clone_size	cdr3_nt	cdr3_aa
TRDD3	TRDV1	TRDJ4	large	TGTGCTCTTGGACCCATGGCGAGGGTGAGTGGTTGGGGGATCCTCTCCAGACCCCTGATCTTT	CALGPMARVSGWGILSRPLIF
-	TRDV1	TRDJ1	medium-sized	TGTGCTCTTGGGGAACTAGGGGAGCTCATCTTT	CALGELGELIF
-	TRDV1	TRDJ1	large	TGTGCTCTTGGGGCGGCCTTCCTACTTCTCACTGGGGGACCAAATCCAACCGATAAACTCATCTTT	CALGAAFLLLTGGPNPTDKLIF
TRDD3	TRDV1	TRDJ1	few	TGTGCTCTTGGGGAACTAGTCGGTGTTAACTGGGGGTCTCACACCGATAAACTCATCTTT	CALGELVGVNWGSHTDKLIF
TRDD3	TRDV1	TRDJ1	large	TGTGCTCTTGGGGAAGTCCTTGTACTGGGGGGGTATCCCACGTACACCGATAAACTCATCTTT	CALGEVLVLGGYPTYTDKLIF
TRDD3	TRDV1	TRDJ1	large	TGTGCTCTTGGGGCCTGCGACTGGGGGATACGCCTGTACACCGATAAACTCATCTTT	CALGACDWGIRLYTDKLIF
TRDD2	TRAV14/DV4	TRDJ1	medium-sized	TGTGCAATGAGGTCTTCCATCCTTCCTACCTATCGTACTGGTATCTACACCGATAAACTCATCTTT	CAMRSSILPTYRTGIYTDKLIF
TRDD3	TRAV38-2/DV8	TRDJ1	-	TGTGCTTATAGGGGTTTCTCCTACGGACCCGTACTGGGGGAGACTTACACCGATAAACTCATCTTT	CAYRGFSYGPVLGETYTDKLIF
TRDD3	TRAV36/DV7	TRDJ1	large	TGTGCTGTCGATAAGACTTCCTACGTTCTGGGGGATACGTTTTGCAAACTCATCTTT	CAVDKTSYVLGDTFCKLIF
TRDD3	TRAV29/DV5	TRDJ1	medium-sized	TGTGCAGCAAGCGGGGGTCCTCCAAACTGGGGGATACGTTCCACCGATAAACTCATCTTT	CAASGGPPNWGIRSTDKLIF
-	TRDV1	TRDJ1	medium-sized	TGTGCTCTTGGGGAACCTAACCACTTCTCCCTCTGGACAGGAACCGATAAACTCATCTTT	CALGEPNHFSLWTGTDKLIF
-	TRDV1	TRDJ1	medium-sized	TGTGCTCTTGGGGAACTTGAACCTACTCCTGCCCTGGGTTGGGGATACACCGATAAACTCATCTTT	CALGELEPTPALGWGYTDKLIF
TRDD3	TRDV1	TRDJ1	medium-sized	TGTGCTCTTGGGGAAAAGGGATATGGCATTAGGTGGGGGATTTCCACCGATAAACTCATCTTT	CALGEKGYGIRWGISTDKLIF
-	TRAV29/DV5	TRDJ1	medium-sized	TGTGCAGCAAGCAGCCCCAACCGCCGGGGAAGAACTAGGTACCCCAAAGTGACCGATAAACTCATCTTT	CAASSPNRRGRTRYPKVTDKLIF
TRDD3	TRAV38-2/DV8	TRDJ1	large	TGTGCTTATAGGAGTTTCGGCTGGGGGATACGGAACACCGATAAACTCATCTTT	CAYRSFGWGIRNTDKLIF
TRDD3	TRDV2	TRDJ1	large	TGTGCCTGTGACATGCCATACTGGGGGATACGGATGGACACCGATAAACTCATCTTT	CACDMPYWGIRMDTDKLIF
TRDD2	TRDV1	TRDJ1	medium-sized	TGTGCTCTTGGGGAGCCCCTTCCTAGAGGGGGACCGTACACCGATAAACTCATCTTT	CALGEPLPRGGPYTDKLIF
TRDD3	TRDV1	TRDJ1	medium-sized	TGTGCTCTTGGGGAACCTACGTTTCTTAGTATGAGGACAGTACTGGGGGATGGTCCGTGGTCATCCGATAAACTCATCTTT	CALGEPTFLSMRTVLGDGPWSSDKLIF
-	TRAV38-2/DV8	TRDJ1	medium-sized	TGTGCTTATAGGAGCGCATCGCGGCCTTCCCTCACGTACTGGACCGATAAACTCATCTTT	CAYRSASRPSLTYWTDKLIF
TRDD3	TRDV1	TRDJ2	large	TGTGCTCTTGGGGAAAGAGGTTCAAACTTCCTACGAGAAACTGGGGGATACGCTTTGACAGCACAACTCTTCTTT	CALGERGSNFLRETGGYALTAQLFF
-	TRDV1	TRDJ1	medium-sized	TGTGCTCTTGGGGAACTACGTATTTCCTGCATCACACCGTGGACCGATAAACTCATCTTT	CALGELRISCITPWTDKLIF
TRDD3	TRDV1	TRDJ1	medium-sized	TGTGCTCTTGGGGAATGCATCGAACTGGGGGTCAAGTACACCGATAAACTCATCTTT	CALGECIELGVKYTDKLIF
TRDD3	TRDV1	TRDJ1	few	TGTGCTCTCCGAGAGACCCATTCCTACTGGGGGACCACACCCGAGTACACCGATAAACTCATCTTT	CALRETHSYWGTTPEYTDKLIF
TRDD3	TRDV3	TRDJ1	medium-sized	TGTGCCTCGATCTCTTTGGCTGGAGGTCCTCGTGCGAAGAGCGGGGACTGGGGGATAACCGATAAACTCATCTTT	CASISLAGGPRAKSGDWGITDKLIF
-	TRDV1	TRDJ1	medium-sized	TGTGCTGGCCTTAGCGTTCGGGGTTCCACCGATAAACTCATCTTT	CAGLSVRGSTDKLIF
TRDD3	TRDV1	TRDJ1	medium-sized	TGTGCTCTTGGGGAACTATTGTTTTCCTACGCGAAGATAACTGGGGGATACGGTCCCGATAAACTCATCTTT	CALGELLFSYAKITGGYGPDKLIF
TRDD3	TRDV1	TRDJ1	few	TGTGCTCTTGGGGATCCTAACTTCTGCGTGGGGGGGACTGGGGCACTCATCTTT	CALGDPNFCVGGTGALIF
-	TRAV29/DV5	TRDJ1	large	TGTGCAGCAAGCGTGGGGATTAGAAACACCGATAAACTCATCTTT	CAASVGIRNTDKLIF
TRDD3	TRDV1	TRDJ1	medium-sized	TGTGCTCTTGGATGGACAGTCGGGGGATACTTAGCGCGGCTTTACACCGATAAACTCATCTTT	CALGWTVGGYLARLYTDKLIF
-	TRDV1	TRDJ1	large	TGTGCTCTTGGGGAACTAGCCCGGTGTTTCCTACCCCTACTGTTGGGATATCAGGTGTACACCGATAAACTCATCTTT	CALGELARCFLPLLLGYQVYTDKLIF
-	TRDV1	TRDJ1	large	TGTGCTCTTGGGGAATATATCTTCCTAGCTGGGGGGTTGTACACCGATAAACTCATCTTT	CALGEYIFLAGGLYTDKLIF
TRDD3	TRDV1	TRDJ1	large	TGTGCTCTTGGGGAACTCGCCTGGGCTGGGGGACCGTACACCGATAAACTCATCTTT	CALGELAWAGGPYTDKLIF
TRDD3	TRDV1	TRDJ1	medium-sized	TGTGCTCTTGGGGAATCGGAGGTGGACGCCTCCGAACTAAACTGGGGGATACTACCCGATAAACTCATCTTT	CALGESEVDASELNWGILPDKLIF
TRDD3	TRDV3	TRDJ1	-	TGTGCCTCTTCCTCTGTACTGGGGATACGCAACACCGATAAACTCATCTTT	CASSSVLGIRNTDKLIF
-	TRDV1	TRDJ1	medium-sized	TGTGCTCTTGGGGAACTGAATGGCTACTGGGAGTACACCGATAAACTCATCTTT	CALGELNGYWEYTDKLIF
TRDD3	TRAV38-2/DV8	TRDJ1	-	TGTGCTTATAGGACCCGCCTTTTCTTGGGGGATATATTTGGCGATAAACTCATCTTT	CAYRTRLFLGDIFGDKLIF
TRDD3	TRAV29/DV5	TRDJ1	large	TGTGCAGCAAGCCTTATAGGAAGACGGGGGGATACACAATACACCGATAAACTCATCTTT	CAASLIGRRGDTQYTDKLIF
-	TRDV3	TRDJ1	medium-sized	TGTGCCGCAATTCCTACGGGATACGGGGCCGATAAACTCATCTTT	CAAIPTGYGADKLIF
TRDD3	TRDV1	TRDJ1	-	TGTGCTCTTGGGTCCTTATATCCTGCGCTCGAGTTACTGGGGAATAACCGAGTCGACACCGATAAACTCATCTTT	CALGSLYPALELLGNNRVDTDKLIF
-	TRDV1	TRDJ1	few	TGTGCTCTTGGGGAACGTCCTTCCTACTGGGGGAAGACCGATAAACTCATCTTT	CALGERPSYWGKTDKLIF
TRDD3	TRDV1	TRDJ1	few	TGTGCTCTTGGGGAACTTGTCCTACGTCGCCCTGGGGGATACCACACCGATAAACTCATCTTT	CALGELVLRRPGGYHTDKLIF
TRDD3	TRDV1	TRDJ1	medium-sized	TGTGCTCTTGGGGATTACCCGCCTAGGGCGGTACTGGGGATCCGGGGGGATACCGATAAACTCATCTTT	CALGDYPPRAVLGIRGDTDKLIF
TRDD3	TRDV1	TRDJ1	-	TGTGCTCTTGGGGAACGGGTAGGTACTGGGGGAAAATACACCGATAAACTCATCTTT	CALGERVGTGGKYTDKLIF
TRDD3	TRDV1	TRDJ1	medium-sized	TGTGCTCTTGGGGCCCCAAAAGTATACGAAAACCGGTACTGGGGATATAAGGACACCGATAAACTCATCTTT	CALGAPKVYENRYWGYKDTDKLIF
TRDD3	TRDV2	TRDJ1	medium-sized	TGTGCCTGTGACAGGATCTTCGGTCACAACTCGTTGGGGGATACGAGATACACCGATAAACTCATCTTT	CACDRIFGHNSLGDTRYTDKLIF
TRDD3	TRAV38-2/DV8	TRDJ1	large	TGTGCTTATAGGAGGGGACTGGGGGATACGTCGGGCACCGATAAACTCATCTTT	CAYRRGLGDTSGTDKLIF
-	TRAV29/DV5	TRDJ1	medium-sized	TGTGCAGCAACCTGGCCTTCTCCCCGGTCCCGGATGGAAAAAACCGATAAACTCATCTTT	CAATWPSPRSRMEKTDKLIF
-	TRDV1	TRDJ1	large	TGTGCTCTTGGGGAACTAGGCTTCCTACGTTTTTGGGGATACGGCGTAACCGATAAACTCATCTTT	CALGELGFLRFWGYGVTDKLIF
TRDD3	TRDV2	TRDJ1	large	TGTGCCTGTGACACCGATACCTGGGGGACCGGGTACACCGATAAACTCATCTTT	CACDTDTWGTGYTDKLIF